This TCR beta chain was identified in a study of T cell repertoires in cytomegalovirus infection. Background on the study: TCR beta signatures that were public indicated CMV infection and matching HLA type.

Ten or more counts support this clonotype. Its specificity is not known. One entry per CDR3 protein, called by TCRdb with MiXCR from the reads. The sample carries roughly 230,000 distinct CDR3 sequences, approximately 7% recorded once. General study findings and limits: Summed public TCR beta family frequency identified CMV carriers bearing the relevant HLA. CMV-specific HLA-C-restricted TCR beta clonotypes dominated the ex vivo response.

CDR1 and CDR2 from the germline V gene are MNHEY and SVGAGI. This CDR3 is 17 amino acids long. Trimming removed 0 bases from V and 0 bases from J, with 12 bases in between. V gene TRBV6-5 combines with J gene TRBJ2-1, with D perhaps matching TRBD1 (5 bases). The specimen was PBMCs. This sequence was found in a human donor in good health (CMV status not recorded). Some clones in this sample may be carry-over from other donors' samples. CDR3: CASSYSTTVLSYNEQFF. In DNA form, the CDR3 reads TGTGCCAGCAGTTACTCAACGACAGTTCTCTCCTACAATGAGCAGTTCTTC.